This T cell receptor beta chain is drawn from a study of OX40 agonist ivuxolimab in advanced cancers. This CDR3 spans 15 amino acids. Per the germline V gene, CDR1 is SGHAT and CDR2 is FQNNGV. Trimming left V 5 bases short and J 2 bases short, with 14 bases between. Within the sample, this clone is medium-sized (0.01 to 0.1%). Profiled with immunoSEQ multiplex PCR; TCRdb holds only in-frame clones, not every one. The sample includes 15,000 to 25,000 clones, about 88% of them seen just once. Collection of blood occurred at baseline, at cycle 4 day 1, and at cycle 7 day 1. V is TRBV11-2 and J is TRBJ2-3, with D unclear. The origin of this receptor is an adult with an advanced solid tumor such as melanoma, head and neck, liver or kidney cancer. This sample comprised CD4+ or CD8+ T cells sorted from blood, obtained in a trial of the OX40 agonist ivuxolimab. CDR3 region: CASSLLFGSTDTQYF. The CDR3 bases are TGTGCCAGCAGCCTACTCTTCGGATCCACAGATACGCAGTATTTT.